One and the same sample provided the 24 T cell receptor beta chains below, sequenced in a study of PD-L1 blockade in urothelial cancer. Method: immunoSEQ multiplex PCR; TCRdb's copy keeps in-frame clones and lacks some. In the table there are about 120,000 clones, 80% to 95% of which are singletons. The time point denotes: peripheral blood 6 weeks after treatment start. This specimen consisted of PBMCs, obtained around atezolizumab (anti-PD-L1) treatment. The receptor source for this set is a man in his 60s with urothelial cancer.

This sequence joins TRBV5-6 and TRBJ2-7; possible D gene TRBD1, 5 bases. The V gene lost 0 bases and the J gene lost 4 bases, with 11 bases spanning the gap. Per germline, CDR1 SGHDT and CDR2 YYEEEE. The CDR3 extends over 14 amino acids. CDR3 sequence (DNA): TGTGCCAGCAGCTTGGTCTCAGGGTCTTACGAGCAGTACTTC. It is translated as CASSLVSGSYEQYF.

Here the CDR3 DNA reads TGCGCCAGCAGTGGTCGAGGGACCTACGAGCAGTACTTC. It is translated as CASSGRGTYEQYF. The chain uses TRBV10-1 and TRBJ2-7, with D maybe TRBD2 (5 bases). The V end was cut by 4 bases, the J end by 2 bases, with 9 bases between. This CDR3 is built from 13 residues. CDR1 is WNHNN, CDR2 SYGVQD, per germline (reference sequence).

The chain uses TRBV4-1 and TRBJ2-3; D possibly corresponds to TRBD2 (5 bases). Deletions cut 1 base from V and 4 bases from J, with 9 bases between. Germline V gene lookup returns CDR1 MGHRA and CDR2 YSYEKL. The CDR3 extends over 14 amino acids. CDR3 DNA: TGCGCCAGCAGCCAAGTCGGGATCGCAGATACGCAGTATTTT. Translating it yields CASSQVGIADTQYF.

The genes are TRBV9 and TRBJ1-2; no reliable D call. This CDR3 comprises 13 residues. The germline gives CDR1 SGDLS, CDR2 YYNGEE. Trimming cost V 0 bases and J 4 bases, with 7 bases left between them. The CDR3 sequence is CASSVDSLYGYTF. CDR3 sequence (DNA): TGTGCCAGCAGCGTAGATTCCCTCTATGGCTACACCTTC.

The V gene is TRBV5-1, the J gene TRBJ1-1, with D perhaps matching TRBD1 (5 bases). The V end lost 1 base, the J end lost 0 bases, and 10 bases lay between the germline ends. Per germline, CDR1 SGHRS and CDR2 YFSETQ. There are 15 residues in the CDR3. The CDR3 spells CASSLQGSLNTEAFF. CDR3 nucleotide sequence: TGCGCCAGCAGCTTGCAGGGCAGCCTGAACACTGAAGCTTTCTTT. The full variable domain, with the rest looked up from reference TRBV5-1 and TRBJ1-1, is KAGVTQTPRYLIKTRGQQVTLSCSPISGHRSVSWYQQTPGQGLQFLFEYFSETQRNKGNFPGRFSGRQFSNSRSEMNVSTLELGDSALYLCASSLQGSLNTEAFFGQGTRLTVV.

The chain links TRBV7-2 to TRBJ1-4, with 7 bases aligning to TRBD1. Unmatched junction bases numbered 10, after V lost 5 bases and J lost 7 bases. The CDR3 length is 15 residues. Germline V gene sequence: CDR1 SGHTA, CDR2 FQGNSA. For the CDR3, the DNA is TGTGCCAGCAGCACCAGACAGGGTAGCGGTGAAAAACTGTTTTTT. This codes for CASSTRQGSGEKLFF.

The chain couples TRBV5-1 to TRBJ2-5; 15 nucleotides align to TRBD2. CDR1 and CDR2 (germline): SGHRS, YFSETQ. This CDR3 region has 15 residues. The V segment lost 4 bases and the J segment 4 bases; nucleotides outside the gene matches: 2. Written as DNA, the CDR3 is TGCGCCAGCAGCGAGGGACTAGCGGGGGGAGAGACCCAGTACTTC. Translation: CASSEGLAGGETQYF.

The rearrangement joins TRBV27 to TRBJ2-1; D is uncertain. The ends were cut back, 3 bases at V and 8 bases at J, with 17 bases in the middle. The CDR3 contains 15 residues. Germline lookup yields CDR1 MNHEY and CDR2 SMNVEV (reference sequence). CDR3 residues: CASSLSRSRPYEQFF. The CDR3 bases are TGTGCCAGCAGTTTGTCCCGGAGCAGACCTTATGAGCAGTTCTTC.

V is TRBV5-4 and J is TRBJ2-1, with a weak D call TRBD2 (5 bases). CDR3 length: 16 residues. The germline V and J ends were trimmed by 3 bases and 0 bases, with 13 bases remaining between them. CDR1 and CDR2 (germline): SGHNT, YYREEE (reference sequence). The CDR3, as DNA: TGTGCCAGCAGCTCTGCACAGCGGAGCTCCTACAATGAGCAGTTCTTC. Its protein product is CASSSAQRSSYNEQFF.

The rearrangement uses TRBV19 and TRBJ2-4; D possibly corresponds to TRBD2 (6 bases). Between the trimmed V and J ends, which lost 8 bases and 1 base, there was a span of 27 bases. Germline V gene data show CDR1 as LNHDA and CDR2 as SQIVND (reference sequence). This CDR3 has 19 residues. CDR3 nucleotides: TGTGCCAGTGTTGCCTCGGGACTCCCCAGATCCCCTGCCAAAAACATTCAGTACTTC. Translating gives CASVASGLPRSPAKNIQYF.

This chain joins TRBV4-3 and TRBJ1-1; TRBD1 aligns across 12 bases. Per the germline V gene, CDR1 is LGHNA and CDR2 is YSLEER. The V gene end was trimmed by 4 bases and the J gene end by 7 bases; junction bases not matched to a gene: 7. This CDR3 spans 15 amino acids. The CDR3 DNA is TGCGCCAGCAGCCGGCGGGACAGGGGGCGAGGTGAAGCTTTCTTT. It yields the protein CASSRRDRGRGEAFF.

The J gene is TRBJ2-7, the V gene TRBV18; TRBD2 is a possible D gene (7 bases). V was trimmed by 0 bases and J by 1 base, leaving 13 bases between them. Germline CDR1 KGHSH, CDR2 LQKENI. CDR3 size: 16 residues. The CDR3, as DNA: TGTGCCAGCTCACCACCGGGGAGGGGGGGATCCTACGAGCAGTACTTC. Protein product: CASSPPGRGGSYEQYF.

This chain links TRBV2 with TRBJ1-5, with 8 bases matching TRBD1. J lost 5 bases, V lost 7 bases, and 7 bases had no gene match. This CDR3 contains 14 residues. Germline CDR1 and CDR2: SNHLY and FYNNEI. The CDR3 bases are TGTGCCAGCAACATGGACAGGGTCGATCAGCCCCAGCATTTT. Amino acid sequence: CASNMDRVDQPQHF.

This chain joins TRBV28 and TRBJ1-1; TRBD1 might be the D (5 bases). The CDR3 consists of 15 residues. The V end lost 5 bases, the J end lost 6 bases, and 19 bases lay between the germline ends. Germline V gene data show CDR1 as MDHEN and CDR2 as SYDVKM. As DNA, the CDR3 is TGTGCCAGCAGTCCCGCTACCCAGTGGGGCCCTGAAGCTTTCTTT. Translating gives CASSPATQWGPEAFF.

This sequence joins TRBV5-1 and TRBJ2-5; 8 bases map to TRBD1. The germline gives CDR1 SGHRS, CDR2 YFSETQ. The J segment lost 2 bases and the V segment lost 3 bases, leaving 3 bases of the junction unmatched. The CDR3 contains 14 residues. The chain's CDR3 is CASSSTGGQETQYF. For the CDR3, the DNA is TGCGCCAGCAGCTCCACAGGGGGGCAAGAGACCCAGTACTTC.

This clone was counted once. A read error may produce the germline difference seen at one junction end. The chain links TRBV13 to TRBJ2-7; 8 bases agree with TRBD1. CDR1 and CDR2 (germline): PRHDT, FYEKMQ (reference sequence). There are 17 residues in the CDR3. CDR3 DNA sequence: TGTGCCAGCAGCATAGGAGCCCAGGGGGCTTTGGGCGACGAGCAGTACTTC. It encodes CASSIGAQGALGDEQYF.

The chain has TRBV9 and TRBJ1-1, with 7 bases identical to TRBD1. V shed 3 bases and J 0 bases; nucleotides not matched to a gene: 8. The CDR3 contains 16 residues. Germline CDR1 is SGDLS and CDR2 is YYNGEE. CDR3 bases: TGTGCCAGCAGCGAGCAGAAGGGACAGATGAACACTGAAGCTTTCTTT. The encoded protein is CASSEQKGQMNTEAFF.

V is TRBV23-1 and J is TRBJ2-6, with D hard to call. TRBV23-1 is known as an ORF, though its function is uncertain. The V and J ends lost 2 bases and 5 bases respectively, with 16 bases between them. The CDR3 loop spans 17 amino acids. CDR3 DNA: TGCGCCAGCAGTCAACTCACGCAACAAAGTCGGGCCAACGTCCTGACTTTC. Amino acids: CASSQLTQQSRANVLTF.

J is TRBJ2-1 and V is TRBV6-5, with D perhaps TRBD1 (5 bases). Germline-derived CDR1 and CDR2 are MNHEY and SVGAGI. The germline V and J ends were trimmed by 6 bases and 9 bases, with 9 bases remaining between them. The CDR3 is 11 amino acids. The CDR3, as DNA: TGTGCCAGCAGCCAGGGCGGTGAGCAGTTCTTC. Encoded protein: CASSQGGEQFF.

The V call is TRBV4-2, the J call TRBJ2-1, with 12 bases that match TRBD2. V was pared by 6 bases and J by 8 bases, with 8 bases of the junction left unmatched. Germline CDR1 and CDR2: LGHNA and YNFKEQ. This CDR3 is built from 15 residues. The CDR3 region has the DNA TGTGCCAGCAGTTCCGGGACTAGCGGGCCCGATGAGCAGTTCTTC. It yields the protein CASSSGTSGPDEQFF.

This rearrangement joins TRBV4-3 to TRBJ2-7, with TRBD2 matching over 12 bases. Germline CDR1 reads LGHNA; CDR2 reads YSLEER. CDR3 length: 16 amino acids. V lost 3 bases and J lost 6; bases outside the gene matches: 9. The CDR3 reads CASSQGPSGRAIEQYF. The CDR3 region has the DNA TGCGCCAGCAGCCAGGGGCCTAGCGGGAGGGCTATCGAGCAGTACTTC.

The chain recombines TRBV9 with TRBJ2-1; 8 positions agree with TRBD2. This CDR3 has 15 amino acids. The junction had 4 bases not matched to a gene; V was cut back by 2 bases and J by 3 bases. Germline loops: CDR1 SGDLS, CDR2 YYNGEE. The CDR3 bases are TGTGCCAGCAGCGTCTCCGGGACTAGCTACAATGAGCAGTTCTTC. It is translated as CASSVSGTSYNEQFF.

This chain joins TRBV10-2 and TRBJ2-7; the match to TRBD2 covers 8 bases. V shed 4 bases, J shed 4 bases, and the junction held 12 bases outside the gene matches. The CDR3 consists of 16 residues. CDR1 and CDR2 (germline): WSHSY, SAAADI. The CDR3, as DNA: TGCGCCAGCAGTGTAGGCCCCAGCGGGAGAATGTACGAGCAGTACTTC. Its protein product is CASSVGPSGRMYEQYF.

V gene TRBV7-2 combines with J gene TRBJ2-3, with 8 bases matching TRBD1. Trimming cost V 5 bases and J 2 bases; bases outside gene matches: 6. This CDR3 comprises 15 residues. The germline gives CDR1 SGHTA, CDR2 FQGNSA. CDR3 coding DNA: TGTGCCAGCAGCCTCAGGGGGCGACCCACAGATACGCAGTATTTT. This translates into CASSLRGRPTDTQYF.